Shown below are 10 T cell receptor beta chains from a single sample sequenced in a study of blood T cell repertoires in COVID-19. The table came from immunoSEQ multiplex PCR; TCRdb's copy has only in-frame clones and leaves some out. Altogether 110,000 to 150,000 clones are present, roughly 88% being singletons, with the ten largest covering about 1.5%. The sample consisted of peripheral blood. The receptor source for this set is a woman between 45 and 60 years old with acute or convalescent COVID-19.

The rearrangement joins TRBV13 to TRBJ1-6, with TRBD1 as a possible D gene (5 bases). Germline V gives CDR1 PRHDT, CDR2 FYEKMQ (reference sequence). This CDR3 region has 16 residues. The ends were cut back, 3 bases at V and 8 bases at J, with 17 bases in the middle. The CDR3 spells CASSFGGAEGHSPLHF. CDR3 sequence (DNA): TGTGCCAGCAGCTTTGGCGGGGCAGAAGGGCATTCACCCCTCCACTTT. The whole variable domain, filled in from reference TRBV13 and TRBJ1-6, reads AAGVIQSPRHLIKEKRETATLKCYPIPRHDTVYWYQQGPGQDPQFLISFYEKMQSDKGSIPDRFSAQQFSDYHSELNMSSLELGDSALYFCASSFGGAEGHSPLHFGNGTRLTVT.

The CDR3 spells CASSLGGRLPSEKLFF. As DNA, the CDR3 is TGCGCCAGCAGCTTGGGGGGCCGGCTACCTAGTGAAAAACTGTTTTTT. V is TRBV5-1 and J is TRBJ1-4; D perhaps matches TRBD1 (5 bases). V lost 0 bases and J 7 bases, leaving 16 bases between the germline ends. There are 16 residues in the CDR3. Germline values: CDR1 SGHRS, CDR2 YFSETQ.

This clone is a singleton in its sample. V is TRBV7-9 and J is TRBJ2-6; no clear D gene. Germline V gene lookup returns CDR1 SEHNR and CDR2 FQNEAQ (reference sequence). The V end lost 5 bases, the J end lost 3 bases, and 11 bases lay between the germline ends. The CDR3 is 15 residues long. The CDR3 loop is CASSSPDFGANVLTF. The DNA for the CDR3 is TGTGCCAGCAGCAGCCCCGACTTTGGGGCCAACGTCCTGACTTTC.

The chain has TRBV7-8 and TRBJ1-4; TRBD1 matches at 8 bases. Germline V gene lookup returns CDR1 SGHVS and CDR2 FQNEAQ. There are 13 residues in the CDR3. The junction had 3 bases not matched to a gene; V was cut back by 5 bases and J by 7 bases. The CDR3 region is CASSTDRAEKLFF. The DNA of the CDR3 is TGTGCCAGCAGCACGGACAGGGCTGAAAAACTGTTTTTT.

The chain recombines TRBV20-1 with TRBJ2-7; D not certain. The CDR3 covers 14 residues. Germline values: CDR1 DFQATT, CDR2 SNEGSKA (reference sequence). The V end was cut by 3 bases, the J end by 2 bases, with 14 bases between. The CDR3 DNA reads TGCAGTGCTAGTCTATTGCGGAGCGCCTACGAGCAGTACTTC. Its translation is CSASLLRSAYEQYF.

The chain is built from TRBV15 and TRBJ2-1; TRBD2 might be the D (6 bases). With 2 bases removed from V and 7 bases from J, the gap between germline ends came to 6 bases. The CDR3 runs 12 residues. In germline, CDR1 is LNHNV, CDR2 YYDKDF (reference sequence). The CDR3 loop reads CATSRSGNEQFF. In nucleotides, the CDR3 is TGTGCCACCAGCAGAAGCGGGAATGAGCAGTTCTTC.

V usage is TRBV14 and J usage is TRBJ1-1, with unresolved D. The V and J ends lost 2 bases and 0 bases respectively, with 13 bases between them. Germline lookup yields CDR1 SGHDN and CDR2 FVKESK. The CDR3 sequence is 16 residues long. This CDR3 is CASSQSYGGMNTEAFF. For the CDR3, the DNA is TGTGCCAGCAGCCAAAGCTATGGAGGAATGAACACTGAAGCTTTCTTT.

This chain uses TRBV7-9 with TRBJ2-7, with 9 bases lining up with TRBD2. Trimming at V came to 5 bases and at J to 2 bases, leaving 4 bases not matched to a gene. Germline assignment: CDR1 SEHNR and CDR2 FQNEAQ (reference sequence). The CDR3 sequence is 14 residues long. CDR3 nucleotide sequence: TGTGCCAGCAGCGGCATAGCGGGGGCCTACGAGCAGTACTTC. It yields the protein CASSGIAGAYEQYF.

CDR3 residues: CASSLEGLANEQFF. For the CDR3, the DNA is TGTGCCAGCAGCTTAGAGGGACTAGCTAATGAGCAGTTCTTC. The chain joins TRBV11-3 to TRBJ2-1, with 9 nucleotides matching TRBD2. The CDR3 length is 14 residues. CDR1 SGHNT and CDR2 YENEEA come from the germline V gene. V was clipped by 0 bases and J by 7 bases; unmatched bases: 1. Filled out from reference TRBV11-3 and TRBJ2-1, the complete variable domain reads EAGVVQSPRYKIIEKKQPVAFWCNPISGHNTLYWYLQNLGQGPELLIRYENEEAVDDSQLPKDRFSAERLKGVDSTLKIQPAELGDSAVYLCASSLEGLANEQFFGPGTRLTVL.

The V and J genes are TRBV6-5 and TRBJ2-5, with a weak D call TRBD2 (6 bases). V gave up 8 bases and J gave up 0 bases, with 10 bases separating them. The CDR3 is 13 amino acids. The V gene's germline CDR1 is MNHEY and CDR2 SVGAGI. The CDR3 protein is CASGRGNQETQYF. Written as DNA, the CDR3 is TGTGCCAGCGGTCGGGGGAACCAAGAGACCCAGTACTTC.